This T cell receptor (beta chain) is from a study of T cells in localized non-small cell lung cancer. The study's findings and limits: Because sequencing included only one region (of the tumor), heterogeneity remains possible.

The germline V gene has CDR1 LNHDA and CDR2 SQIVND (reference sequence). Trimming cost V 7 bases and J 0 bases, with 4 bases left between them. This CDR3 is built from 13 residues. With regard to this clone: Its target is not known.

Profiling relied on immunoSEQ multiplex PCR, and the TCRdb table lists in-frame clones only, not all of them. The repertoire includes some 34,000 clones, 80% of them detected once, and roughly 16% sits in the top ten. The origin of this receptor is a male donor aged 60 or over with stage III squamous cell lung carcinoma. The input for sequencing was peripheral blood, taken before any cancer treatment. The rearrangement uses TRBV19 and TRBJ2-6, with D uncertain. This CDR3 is CASISSGANVLTF. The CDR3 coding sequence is TGTGCCAGTATTAGCTCTGGGGCCAACGTCCTGACTTTC.